This T cell receptor beta chain was obtained from a study of T cell repertoires in cytomegalovirus infection. Study-wide context: In public TCR beta signatures, there were indications of both CMV infection and matching HLA type.

General study points: Ex vivo responses were dominated by HLA-C-restricted CMV-specific TCR beta clonotypes.

Germline V lookup: CDR1 SEHNR, CDR2 FQNEAQ (reference sequence). The CDR3 has 12 residues. Between the trimmed V and J ends, which lost 6 bases and 8 bases, there was a span of 10 bases. This clonotype has a handful of counts. Its specificity is unknown. One entry per CDR3 protein, called by TCRdb with MiXCR from the reads. The table lists over 150,000 distinct CDR3 sequences, approximately 17% of them singletons. Sequencing used CD8+ T cells from PBMCs. The chain has TRBV7-9 and TRBJ1-4; D is undetermined. This sequence originates from a human donor in good health (CMV status not recorded). Some clones in this sample may be carry-over from other donors' samples. The CDR3 DNA is TGTGCCAGCAGATCCGACGAAGAAAAACTGTTTTTT. It is translated as CASRSDEEKLFF.